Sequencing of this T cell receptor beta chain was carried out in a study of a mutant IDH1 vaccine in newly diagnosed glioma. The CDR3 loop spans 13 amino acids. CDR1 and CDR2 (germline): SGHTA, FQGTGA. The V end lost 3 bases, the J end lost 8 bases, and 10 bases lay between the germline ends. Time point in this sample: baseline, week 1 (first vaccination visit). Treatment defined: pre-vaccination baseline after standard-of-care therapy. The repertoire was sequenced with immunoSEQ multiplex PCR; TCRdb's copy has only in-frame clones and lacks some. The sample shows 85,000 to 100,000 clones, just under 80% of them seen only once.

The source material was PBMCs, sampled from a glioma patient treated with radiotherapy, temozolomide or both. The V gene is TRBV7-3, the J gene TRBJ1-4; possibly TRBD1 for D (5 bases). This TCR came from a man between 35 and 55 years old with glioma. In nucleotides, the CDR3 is TGTGCCAGCAGCTTGGTACGGGGCGAAAAACTGTTTTTT. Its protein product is CASSLVRGEKLFF.